This TCR beta chain was captured by sequencing in a study of post-analysis software for immune sequencing data. Carried by the TCR beta cDNA libraries were unique molecular identifiers. When 1 to 10 million T cells were used, they gave around 500,000 cDNA molecules. A single record per CDR3 protein comes from TCRdb applying MiXCR to the PCR reads. This table has around 710,000 distinct CDR3 sequences, around 46% appearing once. Findings of the study overall: Normalized Chao1 diversity in multiple sclerosis patients fell significantly below that of controls.

As regards this clonotype: Its antigen is not known.

Material for sequencing was blood. This TCR was sampled from a girl aged 10 to 17 with multiple sclerosis.

The DNA of the CDR3 is TGTGCCAGCAGTTCGCCTAGCGGGAGGGCGAATGAGCAGTTCTTC. It encodes CASSSPSGRANEQFF. The V and J genes are TRBV28 and TRBJ2-1, with 12 positions matching TRBD2. Germline V gene sequence: CDR1 MDHEN, CDR2 SYDVKM. V was pared by 4 bases and J by 7 bases, with 5 bases of the junction left unmatched. The CDR3 is 15 amino acids.